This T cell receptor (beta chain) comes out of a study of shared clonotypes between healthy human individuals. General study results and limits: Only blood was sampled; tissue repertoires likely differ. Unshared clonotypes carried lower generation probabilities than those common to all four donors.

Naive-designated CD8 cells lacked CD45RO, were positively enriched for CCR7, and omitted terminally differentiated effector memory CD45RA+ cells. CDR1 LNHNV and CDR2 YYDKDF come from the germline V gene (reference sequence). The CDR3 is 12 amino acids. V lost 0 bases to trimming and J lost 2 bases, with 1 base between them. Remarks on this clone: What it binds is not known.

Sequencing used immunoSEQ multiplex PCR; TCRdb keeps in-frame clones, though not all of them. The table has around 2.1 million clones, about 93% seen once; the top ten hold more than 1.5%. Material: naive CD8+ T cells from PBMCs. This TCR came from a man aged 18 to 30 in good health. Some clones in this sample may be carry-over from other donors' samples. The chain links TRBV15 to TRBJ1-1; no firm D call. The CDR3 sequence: CATSRDNTEAFF. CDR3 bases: TGTGCCACCAGCAGAGACAACACTGAAGCTTTCTTT.